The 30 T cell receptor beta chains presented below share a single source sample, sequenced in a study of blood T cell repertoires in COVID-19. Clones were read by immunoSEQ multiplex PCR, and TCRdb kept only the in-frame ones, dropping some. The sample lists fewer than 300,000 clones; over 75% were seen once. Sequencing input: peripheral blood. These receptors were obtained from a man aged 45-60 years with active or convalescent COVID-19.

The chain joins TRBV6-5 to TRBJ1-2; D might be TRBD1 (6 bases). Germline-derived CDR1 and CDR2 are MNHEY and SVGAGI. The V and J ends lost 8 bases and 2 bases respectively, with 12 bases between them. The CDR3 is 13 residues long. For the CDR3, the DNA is TGTGCCAGCTTTTCCAGGGGCAACTATGGCTACACCTTC. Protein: CASFSRGNYGYTF.

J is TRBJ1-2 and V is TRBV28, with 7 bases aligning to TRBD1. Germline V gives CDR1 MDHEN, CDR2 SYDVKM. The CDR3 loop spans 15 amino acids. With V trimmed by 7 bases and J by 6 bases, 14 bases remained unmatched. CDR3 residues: CASIAPGVTGHGYTF. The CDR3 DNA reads TGTGCCAGCATTGCCCCTGGGGTGACAGGGCATGGCTACACCTTC.

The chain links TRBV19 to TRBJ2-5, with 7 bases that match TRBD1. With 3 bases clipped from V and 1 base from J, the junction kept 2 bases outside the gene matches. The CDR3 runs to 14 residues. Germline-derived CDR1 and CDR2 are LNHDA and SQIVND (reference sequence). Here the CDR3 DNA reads TGTGCCAGTAGTATTACAGGGGTCCAAGAGACCCAGTACTTC. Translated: CASSITGVQETQYF.

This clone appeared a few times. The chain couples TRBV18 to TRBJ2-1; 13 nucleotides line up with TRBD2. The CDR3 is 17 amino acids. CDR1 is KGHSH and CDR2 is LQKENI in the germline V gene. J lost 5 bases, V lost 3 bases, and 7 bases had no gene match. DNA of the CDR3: TGTGCCAGCTCACCCCTAACCGGGACTAGCGGGAACAATGAGCAGTTCTTC. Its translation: CASSPLTGTSGNNEQFF.

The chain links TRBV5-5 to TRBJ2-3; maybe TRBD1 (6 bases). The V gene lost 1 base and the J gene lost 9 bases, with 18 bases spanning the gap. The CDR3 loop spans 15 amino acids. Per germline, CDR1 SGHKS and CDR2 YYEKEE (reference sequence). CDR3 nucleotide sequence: TGTGCCAGCAGCTTGCTAACAGGTACTCAGGGGACGCAGTATTTT. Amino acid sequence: CASSLLTGTQGTQYF.

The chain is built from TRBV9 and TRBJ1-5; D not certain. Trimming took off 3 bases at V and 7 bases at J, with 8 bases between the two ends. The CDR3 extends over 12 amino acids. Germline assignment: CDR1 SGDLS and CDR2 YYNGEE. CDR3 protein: CASSDGGQPQHF. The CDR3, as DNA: TGTGCCAGCAGCGATGGCGGCCAGCCCCAGCATTTT.

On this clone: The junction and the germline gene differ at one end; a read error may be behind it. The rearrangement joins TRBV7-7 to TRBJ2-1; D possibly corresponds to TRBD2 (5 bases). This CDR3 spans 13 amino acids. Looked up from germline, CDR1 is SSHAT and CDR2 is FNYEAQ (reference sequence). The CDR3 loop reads CASSATAGGEQFF. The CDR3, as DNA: TGTGCTAGCAGCGCCACGGCGGGCGGCGAGCAGTTCTTC.

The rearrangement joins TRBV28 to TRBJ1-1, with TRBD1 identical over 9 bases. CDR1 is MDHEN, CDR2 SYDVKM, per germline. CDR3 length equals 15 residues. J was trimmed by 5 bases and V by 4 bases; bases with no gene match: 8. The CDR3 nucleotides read TGTGCCAGCAGTTACTTACAGGGGGCTGGGACTGAAGCTTTCTTT. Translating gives CASSYLQGAGTEAFF. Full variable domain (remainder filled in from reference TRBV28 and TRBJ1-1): DVKVTQSSRYLVKRTGEKVFLECVQDMDHENMFWYRQDPGLGLRLIYFSYDVKMKEKGDIPEGYSVSREKKERFSLILESASTNQTSMYLCASSYLQGAGTEAFFGQGTRLTVV.

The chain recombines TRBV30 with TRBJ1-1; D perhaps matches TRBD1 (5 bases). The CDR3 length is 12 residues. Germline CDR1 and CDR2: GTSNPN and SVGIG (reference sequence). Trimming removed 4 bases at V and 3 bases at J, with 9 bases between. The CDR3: CAWTRRDTEAFF. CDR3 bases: TGTGCCTGGACACGCAGGGACACTGAAGCTTTCTTT.

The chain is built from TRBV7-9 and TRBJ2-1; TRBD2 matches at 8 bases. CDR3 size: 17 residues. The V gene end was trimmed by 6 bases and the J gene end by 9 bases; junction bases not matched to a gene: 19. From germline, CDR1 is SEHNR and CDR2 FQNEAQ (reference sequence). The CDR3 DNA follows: TGTGCCAGCAGTTTCCCGGGGGGGCTACAGTTCAGGGGTGAGCAGTTCTTC. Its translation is CASSFPGGLQFRGEQFF. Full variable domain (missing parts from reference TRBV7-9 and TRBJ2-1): DTGVSQNPRHKITKRGQNVTFRCDPISEHNRLYWYRQTLGQGPEFLTYFQNEAQLEKSRLLSDRFSAERPKGSFSTLEIQRTEQGDSAMYLCASSFPGGLQFRGEQFFGPGTRLTVL.

The CDR3: CASLFPTSGQGEQYF. The CDR3 DNA is TGTGCCAGCTTGTTCCCGACTAGCGGGCAGGGGGAGCAGTACTTC. The chain recombines TRBV6-5 with TRBJ2-7; 10 positions match TRBD2. This CDR3 region has 15 residues. Trimming took 8 bases from V and 7 from J; bases not matched to a gene: 14. CDR1 and CDR2 from the germline V gene are MNHEY and SVGAGI.

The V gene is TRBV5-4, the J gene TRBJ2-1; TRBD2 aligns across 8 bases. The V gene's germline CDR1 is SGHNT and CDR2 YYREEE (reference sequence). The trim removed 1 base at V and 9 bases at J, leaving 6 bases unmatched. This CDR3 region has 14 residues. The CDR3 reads CASSLKREGGEQFF. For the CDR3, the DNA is TGTGCCAGCAGCTTGAAACGGGAGGGGGGTGAGCAGTTCTTC.

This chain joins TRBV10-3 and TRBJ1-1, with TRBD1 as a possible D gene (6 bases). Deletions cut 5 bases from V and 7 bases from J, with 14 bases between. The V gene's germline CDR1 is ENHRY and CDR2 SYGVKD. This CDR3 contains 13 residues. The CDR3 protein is CAISPGQTYEAFF. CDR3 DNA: TGTGCCATCAGTCCCGGACAGACCTATGAAGCTTTCTTT.

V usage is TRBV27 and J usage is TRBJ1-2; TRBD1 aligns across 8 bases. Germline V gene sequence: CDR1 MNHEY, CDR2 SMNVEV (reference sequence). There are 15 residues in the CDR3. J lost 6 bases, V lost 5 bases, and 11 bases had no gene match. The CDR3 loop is CASSRERTGFDGYTF. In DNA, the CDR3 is TGTGCCAGCAGTCGAGAAAGGACAGGGTTTGATGGCTACACCTTC.

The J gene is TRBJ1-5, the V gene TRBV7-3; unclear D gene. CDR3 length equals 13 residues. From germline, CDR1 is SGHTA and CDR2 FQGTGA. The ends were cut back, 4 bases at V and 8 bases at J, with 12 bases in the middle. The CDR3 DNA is TGTGCCAGCAGCTCAACCCCCGGGGAGCCCCAGCATTTT. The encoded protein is CASSSTPGEPQHF.

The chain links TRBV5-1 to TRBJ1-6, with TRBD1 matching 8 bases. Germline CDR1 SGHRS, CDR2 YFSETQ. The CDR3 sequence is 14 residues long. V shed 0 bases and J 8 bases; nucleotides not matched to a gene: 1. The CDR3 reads CASSLGTGYSPLHF. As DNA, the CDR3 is TGCGCCAGCAGCTTGGGGACAGGGTATTCACCCCTCCACTTT.

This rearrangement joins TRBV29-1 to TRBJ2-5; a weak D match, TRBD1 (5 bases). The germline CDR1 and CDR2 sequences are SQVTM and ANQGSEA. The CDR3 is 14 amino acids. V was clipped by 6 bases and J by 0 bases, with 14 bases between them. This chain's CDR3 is CSVGGHTHQETQYF. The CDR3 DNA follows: TGCAGCGTGGGCGGACACACGCACCAAGAGACCCAGTACTTC.

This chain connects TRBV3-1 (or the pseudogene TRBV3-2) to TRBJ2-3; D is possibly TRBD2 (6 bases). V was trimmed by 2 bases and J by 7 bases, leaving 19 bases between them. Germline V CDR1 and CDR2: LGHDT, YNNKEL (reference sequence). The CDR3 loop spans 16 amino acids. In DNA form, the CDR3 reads TGTGCCAGCAGCCAAAGGGACTCCGGGATTAGGAATACGCAGTATTTT. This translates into CASSQRDSGIRNTQYF.

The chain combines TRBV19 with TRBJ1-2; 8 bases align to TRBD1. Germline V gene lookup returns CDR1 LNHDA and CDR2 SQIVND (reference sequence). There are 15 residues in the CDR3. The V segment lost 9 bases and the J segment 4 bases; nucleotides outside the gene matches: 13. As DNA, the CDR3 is TGTGCCAGCAGACAGGGGCCGTACATCTCCTATGGCTACACCTTC. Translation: CASRQGPYISYGYTF.

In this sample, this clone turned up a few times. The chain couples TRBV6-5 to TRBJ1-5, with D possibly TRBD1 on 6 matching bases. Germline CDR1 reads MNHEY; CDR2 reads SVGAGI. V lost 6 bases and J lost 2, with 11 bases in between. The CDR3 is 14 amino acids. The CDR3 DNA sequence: TGTGCCAGCAGAGGGGGTGTCGGCAATCAGCCCCAGCATTTT. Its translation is CASRGGVGNQPQHF.

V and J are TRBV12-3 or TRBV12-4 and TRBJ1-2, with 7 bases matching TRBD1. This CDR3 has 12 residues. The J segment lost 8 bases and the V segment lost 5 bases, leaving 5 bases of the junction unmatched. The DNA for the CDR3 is TGTGCCAGCAGTCAAGACAGGGTCGGCTACACCTTC. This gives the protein CASSQDRVGYTF.

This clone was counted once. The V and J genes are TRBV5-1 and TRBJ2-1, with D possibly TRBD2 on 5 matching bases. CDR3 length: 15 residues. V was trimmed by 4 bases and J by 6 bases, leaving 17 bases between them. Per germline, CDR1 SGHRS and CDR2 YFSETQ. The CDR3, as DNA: TGCGCCAGCAGCGGATCAGCGGACCCCTCCAATGAGCAGTTCTTC. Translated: CASSGSADPSNEQFF.

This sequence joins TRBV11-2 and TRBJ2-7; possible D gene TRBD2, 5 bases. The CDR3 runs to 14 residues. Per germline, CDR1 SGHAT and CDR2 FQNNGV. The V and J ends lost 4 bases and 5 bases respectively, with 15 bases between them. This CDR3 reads CASSSKLVSHEQYF. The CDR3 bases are TGTGCCAGCAGCTCGAAACTAGTCTCACACGAGCAGTACTTC.

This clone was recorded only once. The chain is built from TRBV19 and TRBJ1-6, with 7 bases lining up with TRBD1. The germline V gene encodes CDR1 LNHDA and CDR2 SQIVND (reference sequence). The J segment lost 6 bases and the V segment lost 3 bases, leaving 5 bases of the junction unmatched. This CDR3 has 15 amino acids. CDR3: CASSMSGGSNSPLHF. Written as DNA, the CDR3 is TGTGCCAGTAGTATGTCAGGGGGAAGTAATTCACCCCTCCACTTT.

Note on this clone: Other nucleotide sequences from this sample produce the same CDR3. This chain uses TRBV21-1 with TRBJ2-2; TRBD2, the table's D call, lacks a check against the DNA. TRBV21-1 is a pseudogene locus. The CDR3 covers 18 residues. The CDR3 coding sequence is TGTGCCAGCAGCAAATCCAGCGGCGGGAGGAGGTGTATCGGGGAGCTGTTTTTT. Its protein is CASSKSSGGRRCIGELFF.

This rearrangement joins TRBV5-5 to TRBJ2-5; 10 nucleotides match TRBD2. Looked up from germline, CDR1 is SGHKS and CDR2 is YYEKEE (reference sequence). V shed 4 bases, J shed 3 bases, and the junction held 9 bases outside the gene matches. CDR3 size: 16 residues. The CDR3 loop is CASSLLSGLAEETQYF. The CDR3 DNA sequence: TGTGCCAGCAGCCTCCTCTCTGGACTAGCGGAAGAGACCCAGTACTTC.

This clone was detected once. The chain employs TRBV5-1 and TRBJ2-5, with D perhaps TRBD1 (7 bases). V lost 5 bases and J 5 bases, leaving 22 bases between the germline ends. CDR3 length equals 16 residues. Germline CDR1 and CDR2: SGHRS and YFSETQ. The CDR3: CASSYQGGVGSETQYF. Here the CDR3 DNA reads TGCGCCAGCAGTTACCAGGGGGGAGTTGGGTCTGAGACCCAGTACTTC.

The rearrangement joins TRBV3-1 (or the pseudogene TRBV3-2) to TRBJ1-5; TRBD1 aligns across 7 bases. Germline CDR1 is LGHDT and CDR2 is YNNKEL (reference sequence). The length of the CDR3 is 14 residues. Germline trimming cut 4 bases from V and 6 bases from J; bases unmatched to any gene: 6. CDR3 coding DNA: TGTGCCAGCAGCCCTTCAGGGGGAGGTCAGCCCCAGCATTTT. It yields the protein CASSPSGGGQPQHF.

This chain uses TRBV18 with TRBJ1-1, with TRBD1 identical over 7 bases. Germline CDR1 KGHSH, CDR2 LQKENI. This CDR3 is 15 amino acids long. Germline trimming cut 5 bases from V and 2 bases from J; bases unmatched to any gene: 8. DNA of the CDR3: TGTGCCAGCTCAGCACTCGACAGGGCCAACACTGAAGCTTTCTTT. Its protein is CASSALDRANTEAFF.

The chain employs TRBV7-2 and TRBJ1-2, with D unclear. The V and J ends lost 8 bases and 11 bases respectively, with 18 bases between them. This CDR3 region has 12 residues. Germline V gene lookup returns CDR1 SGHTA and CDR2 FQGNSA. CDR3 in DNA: TGTGCCAGCTCGCGGGAGAGAGCGGGTTACACCTTC. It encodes CASSRERAGYTF.